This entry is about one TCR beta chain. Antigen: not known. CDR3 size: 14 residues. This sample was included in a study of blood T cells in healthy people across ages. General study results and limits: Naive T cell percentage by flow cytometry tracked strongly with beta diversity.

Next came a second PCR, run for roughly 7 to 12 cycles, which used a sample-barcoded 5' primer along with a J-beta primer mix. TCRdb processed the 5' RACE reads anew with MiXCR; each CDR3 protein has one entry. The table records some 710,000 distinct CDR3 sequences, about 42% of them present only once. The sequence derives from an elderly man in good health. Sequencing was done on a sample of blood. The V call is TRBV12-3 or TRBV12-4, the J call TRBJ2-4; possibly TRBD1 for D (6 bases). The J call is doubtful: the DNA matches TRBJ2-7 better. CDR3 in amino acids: CASSFGPGEYEQYF. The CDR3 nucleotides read TGTGCCAGCAGTTTTGGTCCAGGGGAATACGAGCAGTACTTC.